A single sample gave rise to the 27 T cell receptor beta chains below, sequenced in a study of CD8 T cells in ankylosing spondylitis. Findings of the study overall: Seemingly characteristic of ankylosing spondylitis blood was a TCR beta motif consisting of about 8 highly homologous variants.

TCRdb reprocessed the 5' RACE reads via MiXCR and lists one record per CDR3 protein. The table shows more than 250,000 distinct CDR3 sequences, with around 7.6% occurring only once. These receptors' targets are unknown. The sample comprised blood, either unsorted or a sorted T cell fraction (not recorded which). These receptors originate from a male donor with ankylosing spondylitis.

This clonotype was detected ten times or more. The gene calls are TRBV12-3 or TRBV12-4 and TRBJ2-2; D could derive from TRBD1 or TRBD2 (7 bases each). The CDR3 runs to 15 residues. Trimming took 4 bases from V and 6 from J, leaving 15 bases between them. In DNA form, the CDR3 reads TGTGCCAGCAGTTCAGAGGCAGGGGGGGCCGGGGAGCTGTTTTTT. It is translated as CASSSEAGGAGELFF.

The rearrangement uses TRBV12-3 or TRBV12-4 and TRBJ2-6; tentative D call: TRBD1 (5 bases). With 0 bases removed from V and 2 bases from J, the gap between germline ends came to 11 bases. This CDR3 comprises 17 residues. CDR3 residues: CASSLAGRRAGANVLTF. In DNA form, the CDR3 reads TGTGCCAGCAGTTTAGCGGGGCGCAGGGCTGGGGCCAACGTCCTGACTTTC.

This clonotype was observed a handful of times. CDR3 residues: CASSSPPRGTTGELFF. In DNA form, the CDR3 reads TGTGCCAGCAGTTCCCCCCCCAGGGGGACGACCGGGGAGCTGTTTTTT. The chain has TRBV27 and TRBJ2-2; 7 nucleotides match TRBD1. The CDR3 is 16 residues long. Losses at the gene ends were 4 bases for V and 5 bases for J; bases not matched to a gene: 10. In germline, CDR1 is MNHEY, CDR2 SMNVEV (reference sequence).

This clonotype was found many times. The rearrangement links TRBV12-3 or TRBV12-4 to TRBJ2-7; TRBD1 aligns across 8 bases. V lost 3 bases, J lost 6 bases, and 4 bases stayed unmatched. The CDR3 has 13 amino acids. CDR3 sequence reads: CASSFSDRAEQYF. CDR3 sequence (DNA): TGTGCCAGCAGTTTTTCGGACAGGGCCGAGCAGTACTTC.

This clonotype was observed many times. The chain uses TRBV29-1 and TRBJ1-5, with TRBD1 identical over 8 bases. The V segment lost 6 bases and the J segment 5 bases; nucleotides outside the gene matches: 3. The CDR3 consists of 12 residues. Germline-derived CDR1 and CDR2 are SQVTM and ANQGSEA. The CDR3 region is CSVTQGDQPQHF. The CDR3 DNA is TGCAGCGTAACACAGGGGGATCAGCCCCAGCATTTT.

The genes are TRBV7-2 and TRBJ2-3; a possible D gene is TRBD2 (5 bases). Trimming removed 5 bases at V and 0 bases at J, with 15 bases between. This CDR3 has 16 residues. Germline CDR1 and CDR2: SGHTA and FQGNSA. The CDR3 here is CASSVFRGISTDTQYF. Written as DNA, the CDR3 is TGTGCCAGCAGCGTTTTTCGGGGAATTAGCACAGATACGCAGTATTTT.

The gene calls are TRBV20-1 and TRBJ1-4, with unresolved D. CDR1 is DFQATT and CDR2 is SNEGSKA in the germline V gene (reference sequence). V lost 7 bases, J lost 7 bases, and 13 bases lay in between. The CDR3 is 12 residues long. The chain's CDR3 is CSVRTDREKLFF. The CDR3 nucleotides are TGCAGTGTTCGGACCGACCGTGAAAAACTGTTTTTT.

In its sample, this clonotype was seen a few times. CDR3 coding DNA: TGTGCCAGCAGTGAACAGGCGGGAGTAGAGACCCAGTACTTC. It yields the protein CASSEQAGVETQYF. The chain carries TRBV2 and TRBJ2-5; 7 bases are shared with TRBD2. The trim removed 2 bases at V and 4 bases at J, leaving 4 bases unmatched. This CDR3 spans 14 amino acids. CDR1 and CDR2 (germline): SNHLY, FYNNEI.

The genes are TRBV24-1 and TRBJ2-1; TRBD2 might be the D (6 bases). This CDR3 has 16 residues. V was trimmed by 5 bases and J by 0 bases, leaving 13 bases between them. Germline CDR1 is KGHDR and CDR2 is SFDVKD. The chain's CDR3 is CATSGKAGLSYNEQFF. CDR3 coding DNA: TGTGCCACCAGTGGGAAGGCGGGACTCTCCTACAATGAGCAGTTCTTC.

The genes are TRBV2 and TRBJ2-5; D gene uncertain. The V gene's germline CDR1 is SNHLY and CDR2 FYNNEI. This CDR3 spans 12 amino acids. V lost 2 bases and J 7 bases, leaving 8 bases between the germline ends. This CDR3 is CASSELWGTQYF. The CDR3 bases are TGTGCCAGCAGTGAACTCTGGGGGACCCAGTACTTC.

The rearrangement joins TRBV20-1 to TRBJ2-1; either TRBD1 or TRBD2 may fit D (5 bases each). V lost 4 bases, J lost 4 bases, and 11 bases lay in between. This CDR3 has 13 residues. Germline-derived CDR1 and CDR2 are DFQATT and SNEGSKA (reference sequence). Here the CDR3 DNA reads TGCAGTGCTAAGGGGACCCGATACAATGAGCAGTTCTTC. This encodes CSAKGTRYNEQFF.

This clonotype occurred many times. The CDR3 is CASSSSGIYEQYF. The CDR3 region has the DNA TGCGCCAGCAGTTCCAGCGGAATCTACGAGCAGTACTTC. This chain uses TRBV10-2 with TRBJ2-7; TRBD2 is a possible D gene (5 bases). This CDR3 is 13 amino acids long. Trimming cost V 5 bases and J 3 bases, with 11 bases left between them. The germline V gene encodes CDR1 WSHSY and CDR2 SAAADI.

This clonotype was seen ten or more times. The genes are TRBV5-1 and TRBJ2-2; no clear D. V lost 7 bases to trimming and J lost 7 bases, with 11 bases between them. Germline V gene lookup returns CDR1 SGHRS and CDR2 YFSETQ. The length of the CDR3 is 12 residues. The CDR3 DNA reads TGCGCCAGCGGAAATGGATACGGGGAGCTGTTTTTT. This codes for CASGNGYGELFF.

This clonotype was seen only a few times. The rearrangement joins TRBV29-1 to TRBJ2-5; D may be TRBD2 (5 bases). Looked up from germline, CDR1 is SQVTM and CDR2 is ANQGSEA. The CDR3 consists of 14 residues. Trimming pared 7 bases from V and 5 bases from J, leaving 20 bases between. The CDR3 DNA reads as TGCAGCGACTCACCGGGAAACAATGGGGAGACCCAGTACTTC. Residues: CSDSPGNNGETQYF.

The table lists this clonotype with a few counts. The chain uses TRBV6-5 and TRBJ2-7; D is ambiguous. Deletions cut 4 bases from V and 2 bases from J, with 12 bases between. The CDR3 is 14 residues long. The V gene's germline CDR1 is MNHEY and CDR2 SVGAGI. DNA of the CDR3: TGTGCCAGCAGTTCCCGAGGTACTACCTACGAGCAGTACTTC. Its protein is CASSSRGTTYEQYF.

In this sample, this clonotype turned up many times. The chain joins TRBV28 to TRBJ2-3; a possible D gene is TRBD1 (6 bases). The germline V gene encodes CDR1 MDHEN and CDR2 SYDVKM. The CDR3 extends over 13 amino acids. The V end was cut by 5 bases, the J end by 1 base, with 7 bases between. CDR3: CASSGGGTDTQYF. The CDR3 nucleotides are TGTGCCAGCAGTGGGGGCGGCACAGATACGCAGTATTTT.

This clonotype was counted once. The CDR3 DNA follows: TGTGCCACCAGCAATGGACAGGGGCGTTGGGAGACCCAGTACTTC. Amino acids: CATSNGQGRWETQYF. V gene TRBV15 combines with J gene TRBJ2-5, with 9 bases identical to TRBD1. There are 15 residues in the CDR3. V trimming: 4 bases; J trimming: 5 bases; junction bases outside the gene matches: 8. Germline V lookup: CDR1 LNHNV, CDR2 YYDKDF (reference sequence). Supplemented by reference TRBV15 and TRBJ2-5, the full variable domain reads DAMVIQNPRYQVTQFGKPVTLSCSQTLNHNVMYWYQQKSSQAPKLLFHYYDKDFNNEADTPDNFQSRRPNTSFCFLDIRSPGLGDTAMYLCATSNGQGRWETQYFGPGTRLLVL.

The rearrangement links TRBV7-7 to TRBJ2-2; 11 bases align to TRBD2. Trimming cost V 5 bases and J 4 bases; bases outside gene matches: 6. This CDR3 is 16 amino acids long. Germline assignment: CDR1 SSHAT and CDR2 FNYEAQ (reference sequence). CDR3 nucleotide sequence: TGTGCCAGCAGCCCGGGGACTAGCGGAATCACCGGGGAGCTGTTTTTT. Translating it yields CASSPGTSGITGELFF.

In its sample, this clonotype was seen a few times. This sequence joins TRBV11-3 and TRBJ1-1; maybe TRBD1 (5 bases). The germline V gene encodes CDR1 SGHNT and CDR2 YENEEA. The V end lost 6 bases, the J end lost 7 bases, and 21 bases lay between the germline ends. CDR3 length: 15 residues. CDR3 protein: CASSPRGAAANEAFF. In DNA, the CDR3 is TGTGCCAGCAGTCCACGAGGGGCAGCAGCGAATGAAGCTTTCTTT. Using reference TRBV11-3 and TRBJ1-1 for the parts outside the CDR3, the full variable domain is EAGVVQSPRYKIIEKKQPVAFWCNPISGHNTLYWYLQNLGQGPELLIRYENEEAVDDSQLPKDRFSAERLKGVDSTLKIQPAELGDSAVYLCASSPRGAAANEAFFGQGTRLTVV.

This sequence joins TRBV20-1 and TRBJ1-1, with D unclear. V lost 5 bases, J lost 5 bases, and 9 bases lay in between. CDR1 and CDR2 from the germline V gene are DFQATT and SNEGSKA (reference sequence). The CDR3 consists of 11 residues. The CDR3 sequence is CSASPRTEAFF. CDR3 bases: TGCAGTGCTTCCCCGAGGACTGAAGCTTTCTTT.

Written as DNA, the CDR3 is TGTGCCAGCAATCTACTAGCGGGAGCGGATACGCAGTATTTT. Protein product: CASNLLAGADTQYF. The chain is built from TRBV12-3 or TRBV12-4 and TRBJ2-3; 11 bases agree with TRBD2. The CDR3 sequence is 14 residues long. V lost 7 bases to trimming and J lost 6 bases; unmatched junction nucleotides: 6.

The rearrangement joins TRBV20-1 to TRBJ2-7; D possibly corresponds to TRBD2 (6 bases). The CDR3 loop spans 15 amino acids. From germline, CDR1 is DFQATT and CDR2 SNEGSKA (reference sequence). The V end lost 5 bases, the J end lost 6 bases, and 23 bases lay between the germline ends. The CDR3 DNA sequence: TGCAGTGCTTATCCCGGGACTCACTCTGTCGGCGAGCAGTACTTC. It specifies CSAYPGTHSVGEQYF.

The chain combines TRBV20-1 with TRBJ2-1; the match to TRBD2 covers 11 bases. The germline gives CDR1 DFQATT, CDR2 SNEGSKA (reference sequence). J gave up 6 bases and V 6 bases, and 4 bases lay outside the gene matches. This CDR3 is built from 13 residues. CDR3 nucleotides: TGCAGTGCGCGACTAGCGGGACTCAATGAGCAGTTCTTC. It yields the protein CSARLAGLNEQFF.

This clonotype was recorded at least ten times. The genes are TRBV5-1 and TRBJ1-4; a weak D match, TRBD1 (5 bases). V was pared by 6 bases and J by 5 bases, with 14 bases between. This CDR3 region has 14 residues. Germline lookup yields CDR1 SGHRS and CDR2 YFSETQ. The CDR3 DNA reads as TGCGCCAGCACCCCCCGGGACGGGAATGAAAAACTGTTTTTT. Protein sequence: CASTPRDGNEKLFF.

This clonotype turned up a few times. This chain links TRBV5-1 with TRBJ1-1; D is unclear. The V and J ends lost 0 bases and 7 bases respectively, with 16 bases between them. Germline loops: CDR1 SGHRS, CDR2 YFSETQ. The CDR3 is 15 amino acids. This chain's CDR3 is CASSLGRDPGYEAFF. DNA for the CDR3: TGCGCCAGCAGCTTGGGTAGAGACCCAGGTTATGAAGCTTTCTTT.

This clonotype was found a few times. The rearrangement uses TRBV3-1 and TRBJ2-7; D call uncertain. Germline V lookup: CDR1 LGHDT, CDR2 YNNKEL (reference sequence). V lost 0 bases, J lost 3 bases, and 12 bases lay in between. The CDR3 extends over 15 amino acids. CDR3 loop: CASSQEFPIDYEQYF. Here the CDR3 DNA reads TGTGCCAGCAGCCAAGAGTTCCCAATCGACTACGAGCAGTACTTC.

This clonotype has only a few counts. The V and J genes are TRBV10-3 and TRBJ2-7, with 8 bases identical to TRBD1. The CDR3 spans 16 residues. V shed 2 bases and J 5 bases; nucleotides not matched to a gene: 11. Germline V gene data show CDR1 as ENHRY and CDR2 as SYGVKD. The CDR3 is CAISEPGSGGRDEQYF. Written as DNA, the CDR3 is TGTGCCATCAGTGAGCCAGGGTCAGGGGGCAGGGACGAGCAGTACTTC.